This T cell receptor beta chain is from a study of T cells in Graves' hyperthyroidism and ophthalmopathy. Turning to the study itself: Initial diagnosis, before any treatment, was when peripheral blood was collected. Overall study results and limits: Ophthalmopathy was predicted by the model a median of about six months ahead of onset.

This clonotype was seen a handful of times. What it binds is not known. For ophthalmopathy patients, the Clinical Activity Score was at least 3 and the NOSPECS grade at least 4; duration was under 3 months. For the diagnoses, clinical symptoms, serum thyroxine and TRAb, thyroid ultrasound and orbital computed tomography were used. CDR3 length: 15 residues. Germline V gene sequence: CDR1 SGDLS, CDR2 YYNGEE. Trimming took off 0 bases at V and 4 bases at J, with 13 bases between the two ends. There were TCR beta CDR3 regions amplified from RNA transcripts. HTBI primers drove first-round RT-PCR of the TCR CDR3. One entry per CDR3 protein results from TCRdb running MiXCR on the multiplex PCR reads. The sample holds 490,000 or so distinct CDR3 sequences; about 22% are singletons and the top ten take around 50%.

The material sequenced was blood. The chain uses TRBV9 and TRBJ1-2; the D is unclear. The sequence derives from a woman aged 70-85 years with Graves' ophthalmopathy. The CDR3 coding sequence is TGTGCCAGCAGCGTAGGCGGCGGGGTTGCCTATGGCTACACCTTC. Residues: CASSVGGGVAYGYTF.